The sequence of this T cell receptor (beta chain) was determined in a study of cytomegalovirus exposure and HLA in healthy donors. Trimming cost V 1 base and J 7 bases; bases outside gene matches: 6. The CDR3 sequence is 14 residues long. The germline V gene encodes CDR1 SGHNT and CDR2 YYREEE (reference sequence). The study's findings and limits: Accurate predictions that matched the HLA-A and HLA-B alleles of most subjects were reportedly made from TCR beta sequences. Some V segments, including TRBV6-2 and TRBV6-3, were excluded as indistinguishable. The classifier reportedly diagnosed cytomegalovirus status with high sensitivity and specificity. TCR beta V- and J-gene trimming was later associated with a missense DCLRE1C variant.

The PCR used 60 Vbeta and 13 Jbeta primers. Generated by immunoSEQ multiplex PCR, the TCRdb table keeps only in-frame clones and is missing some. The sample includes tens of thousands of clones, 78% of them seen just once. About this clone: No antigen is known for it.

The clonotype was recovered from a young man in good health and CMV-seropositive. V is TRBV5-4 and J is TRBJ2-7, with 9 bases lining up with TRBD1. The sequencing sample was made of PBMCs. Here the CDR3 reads CASSLRDREREQYF. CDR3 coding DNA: TGTGCCAGCAGCTTGCGGGACAGGGAAAGGGAGCAGTACTTC. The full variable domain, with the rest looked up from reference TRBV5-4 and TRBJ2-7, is ETGVTQSPTHLIKTRGQQVTLRCSSQSGHNTVSWYQQALGQGPQFIFQYYREEENGRGNFPPRFSGLQFPNYSSELNVNALELDDSALYLCASSLRDREREQYFGPGTRLTVT.